The 10 T cell receptor beta chains below all came from one sample that was sequenced in a study of blood T cell repertoires in COVID-19. Repertoires were generated with immunoSEQ multiplex PCR, while TCRdb's copy carries only in-frame clones and drops some. Of about 220,000 clones in the sample, about 86% were seen once. Sequencing was performed on PBMCs or T cells enriched from blood (not recorded which). The receptors here all came from a woman aged 50 to 60 with acute COVID-19.

This rearrangement joins TRBV5-1 to TRBJ2-7, with TRBD1 matching 7 bases. There are 14 residues in the CDR3. Losses at the gene ends were 4 bases for V and 4 bases for J; bases not matched to a gene: 8. Looked up from germline, CDR1 is SGHRS and CDR2 is YFSETQ. CDR3 sequence reads: CASSTMTGNYEQYF. The CDR3 DNA is TGCGCCAGCAGCACGATGACAGGGAATTACGAGCAGTACTTC.

In its sample, this clone was seen a few times. The rearrangement joins TRBV25-1 to TRBJ1-2, with TRBD1 matching 8 bases. Trimming at V came to 3 bases and at J to 5 bases, leaving 11 bases not matched to a gene. CDR3 length equals 16 residues. Germline V lookup: CDR1 MGHDK, CDR2 SYGVNS. CDR3 in amino acids: CASSDTSTGGVYGYTF. The DNA for the CDR3 is TGTGCCAGCAGTGACACCTCTACAGGGGGTGTTTATGGCTACACCTTC.

The gene calls are TRBV4-1 and TRBJ2-3; TRBD2 agrees at 8 bases. Germline V CDR1 and CDR2: MGHRA, YSYEKL. The CDR3 spans 18 residues. Trimming at V came to 1 base and at J to 0 bases, leaving 9 bases not matched to a gene. The CDR3 here is CASSQALRLAISTDTQYF. CDR3 coding DNA: TGCGCCAGCAGCCAAGCCCTCCGACTAGCGATTAGCACAGATACGCAGTATTTT.

CDR3 nucleotides: TGTGCCAGTAGACGCTCGGGGACAGGTGGGGCAGATACGCAGTATTTT. It translates to CASRRSGTGGADTQYF. V usage is TRBV19 and J usage is TRBJ2-3; 8 bases are shared with TRBD1. The CDR3 consists of 16 residues. J was trimmed by 4 bases and V by 6 bases; bases with no gene match: 12. The germline V gene encodes CDR1 LNHDA and CDR2 SQIVND (reference sequence).

The chain uses TRBV10-3 and TRBJ2-7; perhaps TRBD1 as D (6 bases). The germline V gene has CDR1 ENHRY and CDR2 SYGVKD. Between the trimmed V and J ends, which lost 10 bases and 2 bases, there was a span of 18 bases. This CDR3 contains 14 residues. CDR3 amino acids: CATIAGRGPYEQYF. CDR3 DNA sequence: TGTGCCACCATAGCAGGCAGGGGACCCTACGAGCAGTACTTC.

V usage is TRBV27 and J usage is TRBJ2-2; 13 nucleotides line up with TRBD2. The V segment lost 5 bases and the J segment 5 bases; nucleotides outside the gene matches: 11. There are 18 residues in the CDR3. From germline, CDR1 is MNHEY and CDR2 SMNVEV (reference sequence). The CDR3 DNA is TGTGCCAGCAGTCGGACCGGGACTAGCGGGATGGGGACCGGGGAGCTGTTTTTT. Amino acids: CASSRTGTSGMGTGELFF.

The J gene is TRBJ1-2, the V gene TRBV6-6; 8 nucleotides align to TRBD1. The length of the CDR3 is 13 residues. Germline trimming cut 4 bases from V and 8 bases from J; bases unmatched to any gene: 6. The germline CDR1 and CDR2 sequences are MNHNY and SVGAGI (reference sequence). The CDR3 bases are TGTGCCAGCAGTTTCCCGGACAGGGAGGGCTACACCTTC. Encoded protein: CASSFPDREGYTF.

This sequence joins TRBV4-1 and TRBJ1-5; 12 nucleotides match TRBD1. V was clipped by 4 bases and J by 6 bases; unmatched bases: 13. Germline assignment: CDR1 MGHRA and CDR2 YSYEKL. The CDR3 has 18 amino acids. CDR3 residues: CASSPLGTGGKFSQPQHF. In nucleotides, the CDR3 is TGCGCCAGCAGCCCGCTAGGGACAGGGGGCAAGTTTAGTCAGCCCCAGCATTTT.

The chain has TRBV5-1 and TRBJ2-5, with 15 bases fitting TRBD2. Per the germline V gene, CDR1 is SGHRS and CDR2 is YFSETQ. After removal of 3 bases from V and 3 bases from J, the junction contained 18 bases not matched to a gene. The CDR3 spans 21 residues. In DNA form, the CDR3 reads TGCGCCAGCAGCTCCCGAGTAAGGTCCGGGACTAGCGGGAGGCGGGAAGAGACCCAGTACTTC. It encodes CASSSRVRSGTSGRREETQYF.

This sequence joins TRBV5-1 and TRBJ2-7; 11 nucleotides line up with TRBD1. The CDR3 has 15 amino acids. V gave up 4 bases and J gave up 5 bases; unmatched junction bases: 8. Germline V gives CDR1 SGHRS, CDR2 YFSETQ. CDR3 nucleotides: TGCGCCAGCAGCATCCCGGACAGGGGGCTCGACGAGCAGTACTTC. Amino acids: CASSIPDRGLDEQYF.